Listed below are T cell receptor beta chains from one sample, sequenced in a study of OX40 agonist ivuxolimab in advanced cancers. Here immunoSEQ multiplex PCR was the method, and the copy in TCRdb shows in-frame clones only, minus some. The sample consists of some 65,000 clones, approximately 89% of them appearing once. The starting material was CD4+ or CD8+ T cells sorted from blood, obtained in a trial of the OX40 agonist ivuxolimab. The source of these receptors is an adult with an advanced solid tumor such as melanoma, head and neck, liver or kidney cancer. The CDR3 runs from the conserved cysteine through the conserved F or W. The D gene is left open where the match is weak.

j_call	d_call	v_call	cdr3_aa	cdr3_nt
TRBJ2-3	-	TRBV7-9	CASSKLASTDTQYF	TGTGCCAGCAGCAAGTTGGCGAGCACAGATACGCAGTATTTT
TRBJ1-1	-	TRBV7-9	CASSFGVTEAFF	TGTGCCAGCAGCTTTGGGGTCACTGAAGCTTTCTTT
TRBJ2-5	-	TRBV27	CASSLGGGTQYF	TGTGCCAGCAGTTTAGGGGGAGGGACCCAGTACTTC
TRBJ2-3	TRBD2	TRBV27	CASRRLADFTDTQYF	TGTGCCAGCAGGCGACTAGCGGATTTCACAGATACGCAGTATTTT
TRBJ2-5	-	TRBV7-9	CASSFHGTQETQYF	TGTGCCAGCAGCTTCCACGGGACGCAAGAGACCCAGTACTTC
TRBJ1-5	-	TRBV7-9	CASSFGGTNQPQHF	TGTGCCAGCAGCTTTGGAGGAACCAATCAGCCCCAGCATTTT
TRBJ2-1	TRBD2	TRBV7-3	CASSSPGAGGRNEQFF	TGTGCCAGCAGCTCCCCAGGGGCGGGAGGGCGGAATGAGCAGTTCTTC
TRBJ2-2	TRBD2	TRBV28	CASSWPTSGISNTGELFF	TGTGCCAGCAGTTGGCCAACTAGCGGGATTTCGAACACCGGGGAGCTGTTTTTT
TRBJ1-4	-	TRBV4-1	CASSQGGVTNEKLFF	TGCGCCAGCAGCCAAGGGGGGGTAACTAATGAAAAACTGTTTTTT
TRBJ2-1	TRBD1	TRBV19	CASRRDSYNEQFF	TGTGCCAGTAGACGGGACAGCTACAATGAGCAGTTCTTC
TRBJ1-5	-	TRBV4-1	CASRGLENSNQPQHF	TGCGCCAGCAGGGGGCTGGAAAATAGCAATCAGCCCCAGCATTTT
TRBJ2-4	-	TRBV7-8	CASSSGAGGQAKNIQYF	TGTGCCAGCAGTTCGGGGGCCGGGGGGCAAGCCAAAAACATTCAGTACTTC